The T cell receptor (beta chain) described here comes from a study of T cell responses to AZD1222 COVID-19 vaccine. General study points: Scientists sampled the repertoires only once the peak T cell response had passed. Reportedly, nearly half the spike-specific TCRs target unmutated variant regions.

The germline V and J ends were trimmed by 1 base and 2 bases, with 12 bases remaining between them. CDR1 and CDR2 (germline): LNHDA, SQIVND (reference sequence). This CDR3 comprises 16 residues. To note about this clone: Its antigen is unidentified.

The assay was immunoSEQ multiplex PCR, and TCRdb's table has in-frame clones only and misses some. The sample holds roughly 130,000 clones, 90% to 95% seen once. The receptor comes from an adult in good health. The chain employs TRBV19 and TRBJ1-5; a weak D match, TRBD1 (5 bases). The sequenced sample was peripheral blood, obtained on day 0 of AZD1222 vaccination. The CDR3 spells CASSIGGTGRNQPQHF. DNA for the CDR3: TGTGCCAGTAGTATAGGCGGCACAGGCCGCAATCAGCCCCAGCATTTT. Drawing the rest from reference TRBV19 and TRBJ1-5, the complete variable domain is DGGITQSPKYLFRKEGQNVTLSCEQNLNHDAMYWYRQDPGQGLRLIYYSQIVNDFQKGDIAEGYSVSREKKESFPLTVTSAQKNPTAFYLCASSIGGTGRNQPQHFGDGTRLSIL.